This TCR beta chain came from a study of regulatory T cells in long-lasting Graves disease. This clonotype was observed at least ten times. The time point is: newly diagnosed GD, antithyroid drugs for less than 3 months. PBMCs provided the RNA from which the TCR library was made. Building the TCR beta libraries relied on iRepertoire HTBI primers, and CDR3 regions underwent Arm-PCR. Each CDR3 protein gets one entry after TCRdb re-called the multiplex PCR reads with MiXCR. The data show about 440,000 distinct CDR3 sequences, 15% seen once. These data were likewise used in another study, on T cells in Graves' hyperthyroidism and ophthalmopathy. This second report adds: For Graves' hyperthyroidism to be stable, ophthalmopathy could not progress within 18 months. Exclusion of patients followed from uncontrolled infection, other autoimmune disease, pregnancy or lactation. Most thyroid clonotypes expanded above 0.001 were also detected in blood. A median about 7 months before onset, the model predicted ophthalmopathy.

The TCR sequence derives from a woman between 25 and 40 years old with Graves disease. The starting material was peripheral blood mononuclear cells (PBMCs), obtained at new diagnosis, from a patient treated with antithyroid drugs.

As DNA, the CDR3 is TGTGCCAGCAGCGTTGGGGAGAACTATGGCTACACCTTC. This codes for CASSVGENYGYTF. The chain recombines TRBV9 with TRBJ1-2, with no clear D. Trimming took 2 bases from V and 2 from J, leaving 7 bases between them. The CDR3 totals 13 residues. Germline V lookup: CDR1 SGDLS, CDR2 YYNGEE.